A selection of T cell receptor beta chains follows, all from one sample in a study of cytomegalovirus exposure and HLA in healthy donors. Data came from immunoSEQ multiplex PCR; TCRdb stores just in-frame clones and leaves some out. The top ten clones hold nearly 3% of a sample with some 52,000 clones, around 70% of them seen once. The specimen sequenced was PBMCs. The receptors shown here come from a man aged 18 to 29 in good health and CMV-seronegative. Each CDR3 is given with its conserved first and last residue. D genes are given only for firm matches. Size is stated for part of the rows, as once, few or many counts, or as a class when the clone is expanded.

cdr3_aa	cdr3_nt	d_call	v_call	clone_size	j_call
CASSFGAGEAYEQYF	TGTGCCAGCAGCTTTGGGGCGGGAGAGGCCTACGAGCAGTACTTC	TRBD2	TRBV11-2	few	TRBJ2-7
CASRGETSYEQYF	TGTGCCAGCAGGGGGGAGACTAGTTACGAGCAGTACTTC	NA	TRBV6-1	NA	TRBJ2-7
CASSQDLEGGQYTYNEQFF	TGCGCCAGCAGCCAAGATCTTGAGGGAGGGCAGTATACCTACAATGAGCAGTTCTTC	TRBD2	TRBV4-1	NA	TRBJ2-1
CASSLTGGDYNEQFF	TGTGCCAGCAGCTTGACAGGGGGCGACTACAATGAGCAGTTCTTC	TRBD1	TRBV7-2	NA	TRBJ2-1
CASSHATSGRASYEQYF	TGCGCCAGCAGCCACGCAACTAGCGGGAGGGCCTCGTACGAGCAGTACTTC	TRBD2	TRBV4-3	NA	TRBJ2-7
CASSQDFQTTNTEAFF	TGCGCCAGCAGCCAAGATTTTCAGACTACGAACACTGAAGCTTTCTTT	NA	TRBV4-3	NA	TRBJ1-1
CASSPPPGLGYTF	TGTGCCAGCTCACCGCCCCCAGGGCTAGGCTACACCTTC	NA	TRBV18	few	TRBJ1-2
CASSESAGGPLEQYF	TGTGCCAGCAGTGAATCAGCGGGAGGGCCTCTCGAGCAGTACTTC	TRBD2	TRBV2	NA	TRBJ2-7
CASSLVTGSNEQFF	TGTGCCAGCAGCTTAGTTACAGGGAGCAATGAGCAGTTCTTC	NA	TRBV7-8	NA	TRBJ2-1
CASSLVGGRYTDTQYF	TGTGCCAGCAGCTTGGTGGGCGGGAGGTACACAGATACGCAGTATTTT	TRBD2	TRBV5-4	few	TRBJ2-3
CASSKRFGPSGNKETQYF	TGTGCCAGCAGCAAACGGTTCGGCCCTAGCGGGAATAAAGAGACCCAGTACTTC	NA	TRBV21-1	NA	TRBJ2-5
CASSPGNYAYEQYF	TGTGCCAGCAGCCCCGGAAACTACGCCTACGAGCAGTACTTC	NA	TRBV9	NA	TRBJ2-7
CAWRVRVGDGYTF	TGTGCCTGGAGGGTACGGGTCGGGGATGGCTACACCTTC	NA	TRBV30	NA	TRBJ1-2
CSGRMGVRERNTQYF	TGCAGCGGGCGAATGGGAGTTAGGGAACGGAATACGCAGTATTTT	NA	TRBV29-1	NA	TRBJ2-3
CASSLKTGALEAFF	TGTGCCAGCAGCTTAAAAACAGGGGCTCTAGAAGCTTTCTTT	TRBD1	TRBV7-2	NA	TRBJ1-1
CATSGTTDTYGYTF	TGTGCCACCAGTGGGACAACTGACACCTATGGCTACACCTTC	NA	TRBV15	NA	TRBJ1-2
CAIRGERTGDGEKLFF	TGTGCCATCAGGGGGGAGCGGACAGGGGATGGAGAAAAGCTGTTTTTT	TRBD1	TRBV10-3	NA	TRBJ1-4
CASSGSGTGNQPQHF	TGTGCCAGCAGTGGTTCCGGGACAGGGAACCAGCCCCAGCATTTT	TRBD1	TRBV6-1	NA	TRBJ1-5
CAISWTGGKSTGELFF	TGTGCCATCAGTTGGACAGGGGGCAAGAGTACCGGGGAGCTGTTTTTT	TRBD1	TRBV10-3	once	TRBJ2-2
CASSLGLAGGGSYEQYF	TGCGCCAGCAGCCTTGGACTAGCGGGAGGGGGTTCCTACGAGCAGTACTTC	TRBD2	TRBV4-3	NA	TRBJ2-7
CASSSQETQYF	TGTGCCAGCAGTTCACAAGAGACCCAGTACTTC	NA	TRBV28	NA	TRBJ2-5
CASRAGQGNEKLFF	TGTGCCAGCAGGGCGGGACAGGGAAACGAAAAACTGTTTTTT	TRBD1	TRBV6-1	NA	TRBJ1-4
CASSFGQGLNTEAFF	TGTGCCAGCAGCTTTGGACAGGGGCTGAACACTGAAGCTTTCTTT	TRBD1	TRBV7-9	few	TRBJ1-1
CASSQDYDRVSEAFF	TGTGCCAGCAGCCAAGATTACGACAGGGTATCTGAAGCTTTCTTT	TRBD1	TRBV14	few	TRBJ1-1
CASNKAGGMRPGELFF	TGTGCCAGCAATAAAGCGGGAGGAATGCGGCCCGGGGAGCTGTTTTTT	TRBD2	TRBV6-1	few	TRBJ2-2
CASKRGADNEQFF	TGTGCCAGCAAGCGAGGAGCTGACAATGAGCAGTTCTTC	NA	TRBV6-1	NA	TRBJ2-1
CSAWDRKEAFF	TGCAGTGCTTGGGACAGAAAGGAAGCTTTCTTT	TRBD1	TRBV20-1	NA	TRBJ1-1
CASSAGPSNQPQHF	TGTGCCAGCAGCGCGGGACCGAGCAATCAGCCCCAGCATTTT	NA	TRBV5-6	few	TRBJ1-5
CASSQEATSHQETQYF	TGTGCCAGCAGCCAAGAAGCCACTAGTCACCAAGAGACCCAGTACTTC	NA	TRBV4-2	NA	TRBJ2-5
CAWSVNVRGTEAFF	TGTGCCTGGAGTGTTAATGTCAGAGGGACTGAAGCTTTCTTT	NA	TRBV30	NA	TRBJ1-1
CASSQERSSSYNEQFF	TGTGCCAGCAGCCAGGAGCGATCGAGCTCCTACAATGAGCAGTTCTTC	NA	TRBV4-2	NA	TRBJ2-1
CASSPGGYSGNTIYF	TGCGCCAGCAGCCCGGGGGGATACTCTGGAAACACCATATATTTT	NA	TRBV4-1	NA	TRBJ1-3
CASSRLAGGHSYNEQFF	TGTGCCAGCAGTAGACTAGCGGGAGGCCACTCCTACAATGAGCAGTTCTTC	TRBD2	TRBV7-8	NA	TRBJ2-1
CASSLGENEKLFF	TGTGCCAGCAGCTTAGGAGAGAATGAAAAACTGTTTTTT	NA	TRBV11-2	NA	TRBJ1-4
CASRDEQGANYNEQFF	TGTGCCAGCAGGGATGAACAGGGGGCGAACTACAATGAGCAGTTCTTC	TRBD1	TRBV5-4	NA	TRBJ2-1
CASSLAGGFSYEQYF	TGTGCCAGCAGCTTAGCGGGAGGGTTCTCCTACGAGCAGTACTTC	TRBD2	TRBV7-2	NA	TRBJ2-7
CASSLSQGFRTQYF	TGTGCCAGCAGCTTAAGCCAGGGGTTCAGGACCCAGTACTTC	NA	TRBV13	NA	TRBJ2-5
CASSPGSGYTF	TGTGCCAGCAGTCCAGGGTCTGGCTACACCTTC	NA	TRBV21-1	NA	TRBJ1-2
CASSPGLQREGIQYF	TGTGCCAGCAGTCCGGGACTACAGCGGGAGGGCATTCAGTACTTC	TRBD2	TRBV6-6	NA	TRBJ2-4
CASKDGGNQPQHF	TGTGCCAGTAAGGACGGGGGCAATCAGCCCCAGCATTTT	NA	TRBV19	NA	TRBJ1-5
CASIPRPGQGAENTEAFF	TGTGCCAGCATCCCCCGACCGGGACAGGGAGCGGAGAACACTGAAGCTTTCTTT	TRBD1	TRBV25-1	NA	TRBJ1-1
CAISGRAGGVVEQFF	TGTGCCATCAGTGGTCGGGCGGGAGGGGTCGTTGAGCAGTTCTTC	TRBD2	TRBV10-3	once	TRBJ2-1
CASSEGAGLAGVTEFF	TGCGCCAGCAGCGAAGGTGCGGGACTAGCGGGCGTTACGGAGTTCTTC	TRBD2	TRBV5-1	NA	TRBJ2-1
CASSPLGRGYTF	TGTGCCAGCAGTCCTCTGGGCCGTGGCTACACCTTC	NA	TRBV28	few	TRBJ1-2
CASSLARQGASNGANVLTF	TGTGCCAGCAGCTTAGCGAGACAGGGGGCCAGTAATGGGGCCAACGTCCTGACTTTC	TRBD1	TRBV7-6	NA	TRBJ2-6
CASSRSVSETQYF	TGTGCCAGCAGCCGAAGCGTATCGGAGACCCAGTACTTC	NA	TRBV7-2	NA	TRBJ2-5
CASSRGGLQNRYTQYF	TGTGCCAGCAGTCGTGGCGGTTTACAAAATAGATACACGCAGTATTTT	NA	TRBV28	NA	TRBJ2-3
CASSLVEFRGNQPQHF	TGTGCCAGCAGCTTAGTAGAGTTTCGGGGCAATCAGCCCCAGCATTTT	NA	TRBV7-8	NA	TRBJ1-5
CAWSLTGGFGYTF	TGTGCCTGGAGCTTGACAGGGGGTTTTGGCTACACCTTC	TRBD1	TRBV30	NA	TRBJ1-2
CASSATRQTNQPQHF	TGTGCCAGCAGTGCAACCCGACAGACAAATCAGCCCCAGCATTTT	NA	TRBV6-5	NA	TRBJ1-5
CAWSRMGSQETQYF	TGTGCCTGGAGTAGGATGGGCAGCCAAGAGACCCAGTACTTC	NA	TRBV30	few	TRBJ2-5
CASSWPGQSSEPQHF	TGTGCCAGCAGCTGGCCAGGACAGTCTTCGGAGCCCCAGCATTTT	NA	TRBV5-8	NA	TRBJ1-5
CASSQDWVGSEAFF	TGCGCCAGCAGCCAAGATTGGGTCGGATCGGAGGCTTTCTTT	NA	TRBV4-3	NA	TRBJ1-1
CASSTVSGTEAFF	TGTGCCAGTAGTACAGTATCAGGCACTGAAGCTTTCTTT	NA	TRBV19	NA	TRBJ1-1
CASSDLGVNEQFF	TGCGCCAGCAGTGATCTAGGTGTCAATGAGCAGTTCTTC	NA	TRBV10-1	few	TRBJ2-1
CAISESGQGYGYTF	TGTGCCATCAGTGAGTCGGGACAGGGCTATGGCTACACCTTC	TRBD1	TRBV10-3	NA	TRBJ1-2
CASSSQGRVEKLFF	TGTGCCAGCAGCTCACAGGGGAGAGTTGAAAAACTGTTTTTT	TRBD1	TRBV5-4	NA	TRBJ1-4